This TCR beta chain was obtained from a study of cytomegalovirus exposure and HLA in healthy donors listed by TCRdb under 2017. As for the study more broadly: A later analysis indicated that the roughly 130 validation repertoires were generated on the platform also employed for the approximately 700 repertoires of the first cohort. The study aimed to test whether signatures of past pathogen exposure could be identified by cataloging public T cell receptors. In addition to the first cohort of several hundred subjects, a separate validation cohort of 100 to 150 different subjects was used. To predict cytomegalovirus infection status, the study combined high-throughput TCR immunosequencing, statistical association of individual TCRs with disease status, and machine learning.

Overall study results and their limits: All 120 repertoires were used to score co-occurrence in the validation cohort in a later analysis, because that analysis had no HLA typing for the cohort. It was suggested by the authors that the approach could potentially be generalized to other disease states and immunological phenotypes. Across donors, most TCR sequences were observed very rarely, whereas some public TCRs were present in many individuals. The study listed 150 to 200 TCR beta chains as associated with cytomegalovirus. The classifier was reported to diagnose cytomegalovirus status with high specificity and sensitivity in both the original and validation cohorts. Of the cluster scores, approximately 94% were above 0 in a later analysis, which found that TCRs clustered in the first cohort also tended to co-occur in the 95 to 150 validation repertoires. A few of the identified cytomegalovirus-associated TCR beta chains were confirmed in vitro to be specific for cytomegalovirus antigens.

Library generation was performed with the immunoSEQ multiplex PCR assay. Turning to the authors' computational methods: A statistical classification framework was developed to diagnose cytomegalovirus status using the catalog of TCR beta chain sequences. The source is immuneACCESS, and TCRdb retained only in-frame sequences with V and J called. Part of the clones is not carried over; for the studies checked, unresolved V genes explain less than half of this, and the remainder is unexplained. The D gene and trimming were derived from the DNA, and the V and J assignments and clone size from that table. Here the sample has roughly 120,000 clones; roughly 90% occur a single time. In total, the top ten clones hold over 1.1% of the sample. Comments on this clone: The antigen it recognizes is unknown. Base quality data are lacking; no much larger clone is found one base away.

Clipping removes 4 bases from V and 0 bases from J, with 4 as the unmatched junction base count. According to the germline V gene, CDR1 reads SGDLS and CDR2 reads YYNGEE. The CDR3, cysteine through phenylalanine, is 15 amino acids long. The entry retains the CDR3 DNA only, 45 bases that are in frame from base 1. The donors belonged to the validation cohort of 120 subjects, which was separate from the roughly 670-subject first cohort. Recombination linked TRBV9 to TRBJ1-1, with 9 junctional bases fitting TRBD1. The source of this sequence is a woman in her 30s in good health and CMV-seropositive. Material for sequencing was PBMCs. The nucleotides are TGTGCCAGCAGCCCAGGGACAGGGATGAACACTGAAGCTTTCTTT. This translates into CASSPGTGMNTEAFF.